This TCR beta chain stems from a study of T-cell reconstitution after alpha-beta-depleted transplantation in children. Worth noting for this clonotype: Its target is unknown.

Unique molecular identifiers were incorporated when the TCRbeta library was constructed. TCRdb called the PCR reads again in MiXCR, with one record for every CDR3 protein. This table holds roughly 30,000 distinct CDR3 sequences, about 6.7% found once. Per the germline V gene, CDR1 is SGHDT and CDR2 is YYEEEE. The CDR3 has 16 amino acids. V lost 9 bases to trimming and J lost 3 bases, with 25 bases between them. General study findings and limits: A year post-transplant, T-cell counts and diversity derived mostly from newly produced T cells. The study reportedly traced alpha-beta T cells about two months after transplant to several hundred expanded graft clones. After transplant, high TCRbeta diversity at day 60 in some patients arose from surviving recipient T cells and thymic progenitors.

Sequencing was performed on peripheral blood, taken 60 days after TCRalphabeta/CD19-depleted stem cell transplant. The TCR was taken from a child less than two years old who had a stem cell transplant for acute myeloid leukemia, so the T cells may come from the graft donor. This sequence joins TRBV5-6 and TRBJ2-7; D may be TRBD1 or TRBD2 (6 bases each). The CDR3 DNA reads TGTGCCATGGGCCCCGGGCTGGGGGGCCCCGTCTACGAGCAGTACTTC. Protein sequence: CAMGPGLGGPVYEQYF.